This record looks at one TCR beta chain sequence and its context. Its specificity is unknown. The input for sorted-subset replicate PCRs was 200 to 250 ng DNA, about 29,000 T cell genomes. Some clones are missing from TCRdb's copy, which holds only in-frame ones; the method was immunoSEQ multiplex PCR. Seen here are around 720,000 clones, roughly 73% observed once, and the top ten hold 1.5% to 2%. Germline CDR1 SGHRS, CDR2 YFSETQ. The CDR3 sequence is 16 residues long. Trimming removed 1 base from V and 6 bases from J; junction bases left unmatched: 8. This entry is derived from a study of shared clonotypes between healthy human individuals. Findings and caveats of the study: Around 5% of naive CD4 clonotypes were common to a handful of donors. Larger richness was generally estimated for naive than memory subsets.

The material sequenced was memory CD4+ T cells sorted from blood. Subset: CD45RA-negative fraction. The V and J genes are TRBV5-1 and TRBJ2-1, with 9 bases matching TRBD2. This TCR came from a woman under 40 in good health. The CDR3 nucleotides read TGCGCCAGCAGCTTGTTAAATAGCGGGAGTAGCAATGAGCAGTTCTTC. Translation gives CASSLLNSGSSNEQFF.